The rows below give T cell receptor beta chains drawn from one sample of a study of blood T cells in healthy people across ages. TCRdb re-analysed the 5' RACE reads in MiXCR, keeping a single row per CDR3 protein. The table lists over 600,000 distinct CDR3 sequences, roughly 20% of them singletons. The material sequenced was blood. The receptors shown here come from a man in his 70s in good health. CDR3s include the opening cysteine and the closing phenylalanine or tryptophan. A D gene is named only where the DNA matches it firmly. Where a row states a size, it is once, few, many or the class of an expanded clone; other rows omit it.

NA	11	TRBJ2-5	NA	TRBV29-1	TGCGGTTACAGGGAGGAAGAGACCCAGTACTTC	CGYREEETQYF
NA	14	TRBJ2-4	TRBD1	TRBV20-1	TGCAGTGCACCTGGACAGGTAGCCAAAAACATTCAGTACTTC	CSAPGQVAKNIQYF
NA	15	TRBJ1-5	TRBD1	TRBV29-1	TGCAGCGTTGGACCTCCGGACAGGGGAGATCAGCCCCAGCATTTT	CSVGPPDRGDQPQHF
few	16	TRBJ2-5	NA	TRBV27	TGTGCCAGCAGTCCCCGCCCAGGGGGGCCGTACAATGAGCAGTCCTTC	CASSPRPGGPYNEQSF
NA	14	TRBJ1-2	NA	TRBV5-1	TGCGCCAGCAGTCTCGGACAGAATAACTATGGCTACACCTTC	CASSLGQNNYGYTF
NA	15	TRBJ2-7	NA	TRBV3-1	TGTGCCAGCAGCCAAGCTGTAGGGGCCGCCTACGAGCAGTACTTC	CASSQAVGAAYEQYF
few	14	TRBJ2-5	NA	TRBV7-2	TGTGCCAGCATGCTGACTGGGCGGATAGAGACCCAGTACTTC	CASMLTGRIETQYF
few	15	TRBJ1-4	NA	TRBV7-9	TGTGCCAGCAGCCCTACAGTCCCAACTAATGAAAAACTGTTTTTT	CASSPTVPTNEKLFF
NA	16	TRBJ2-5	NA	TRBV20-1	TGCAGTGCTAGAAATCTCAATAGCGGACCCATAGAGACCCAGTACTTC	CSARNLNSGPIETQYF
NA	15	TRBJ2-7	TRBD2	TRBV6-5	TGTGCCAGCAGTTACTCCAGCGGGACGTTCTACGAGCAGTACTTC	CASSYSSGTFYEQYF
NA	13	TRBJ1-4	TRBD1	TRBV20-1	TGCAGTGCCTCCGGGACAGGACATGAAAAACTGTTTTTT	CSASGTGHEKLFF
NA	14	TRBJ2-1	TRBD1	TRBV20-1	TGCAGTGCTAGTGACAGGGGGCAGTTCATTGAGCAGTTCTTC	CSASDRGQFIEQFF
few	15	TRBJ2-3	NA	TRBV20-1	TGCAGTGCTAGTAAAGGGAGCGGGAGCACAGATACGCAGTATTTT	CSASKGSGSTDTQYF
few	13	TRBJ2-5	NA	TRBV29-1	TGCAGCGTTGAGATACAGGGTGGAGAGACCCAGTACTTC	CSVEIQGGETQYF
few	13	TRBJ2-7	NA	TRBV6-5	TGTGCCAGCAGGAGGACAGATTCCTACGAGCAGTACTTC	CASRRTDSYEQYF
few	13	TRBJ2-7	TRBD2	TRBV20-1	TGCAGTGCTAGGGGACTAGTAAGGGAGGAGCAGTACTTC	CSARGLVREEQYF
NA	17	TRBJ2-5	TRBD1	TRBV9	TGTGCCAGCAGCGTAGCATTGGGACAGGGGGTCCAAGAGACCCAGTACTTC	CASSVALGQGVQETQYF
few	15	TRBJ2-1	TRBD2	TRBV6-7	TGTGCCAGCAGTTACTCAGCTAGCGGGTTCAATGAGCAGTTCTTC	CASSYSASGFNEQFF
NA	13	TRBJ2-5	NA	TRBV5-6	TGTGTCAGCAGCACCGGGGTTAAAGAGACCCAGTACTTC	CVSSTGVKETQYF
few	15	TRBJ2-4	NA	TRBV30	TGTGCCTGGGGACAAACGACGGTAGCCAAAAACATTCAGTACTTC	CAWGQTTVAKNIQYF
NA	15	TRBJ2-5	NA	TRBV6-5	TGTGCCAGCAGTTACTCCTTCCGGCCTGGGGAGACCCAGTACTTC	CASSYSFRPGETQYF
NA	16	TRBJ2-2	TRBD1	TRBV5-1	TGCGCCAGCAGCTTGGAGGGACAGGCGAACACCGGGGAGCTGTTTTTT	CASSLEGQANTGELFF
NA	15	TRBJ1-4	NA	TRBV7-9	TGTGCCAGCAGCTTAGCGGGACGGAAGAATGAAAAACTGTTTTTT	CASSLAGRKNEKLFF
few	14	TRBJ1-5	NA	TRBV6-2/TRBV6-3	TGTGCCAGCAGTCCGACAAGGATGGATCAGCCCCAGCATTTT	CASSPTRMDQPQHF
NA	13	TRBJ2-7	NA	TRBV30	TGTGCCTGGAGTCCAGGGAGATCCTACGAGCAGTACTTC	CAWSPGRSYEQYF
NA	14	TRBJ2-3	TRBD1	TRBV13	TGTGCCAGCAGCCCCAGGACAGGGGCCTATACGCAGTATTTT	CASSPRTGAYTQYF
NA	14	TRBJ2-5	NA	TRBV29-1	TGCAGCGTTGAGGTTCCGGGGGCGGGTGAGACCCAGTACTTC	CSVEVPGAGETQYF
NA	14	TRBJ2-3	TRBD2	TRBV9	TGTGCCAGCGGTGGCGGGGGACGCACAGATACGCAGTATTTT	CASGGGGRTDTQYF
NA	13	TRBJ2-5	TRBD2	TRBV12-3/TRBV12-4	TGTGCCATCAGTTCTAGCGGGGGCGGGACCCAGTACTTC	CAISSSGGGTQYF
many	17	TRBJ2-5	TRBD2	TRBV12-3/TRBV12-4	TGTGCCAGCAGCCCGGGACTAGCGGGAGGAACTCAAGAGACCCAGTACTTC	CASSPGLAGGTQETQYF
NA	14	TRBJ2-5	NA	TRBV5-1	TGCGCCAGCAGCTTCCCCGACCGAAAAGAGACCCAGTACTTC	CASSFPDRKETQYF
NA	17	TRBJ1-5	TRBD1	TRBV7-9	TGTGCCAGCAGCTTAGGTGTCCCGACAGGGGTCAATCAGCCCCAGCATTTT	CASSLGVPTGVNQPQHF
NA	15	TRBJ1-2	NA	TRBV6-1	TGTGCCAGCAGTGGGATTAGGTTCTCAGACTATGGCTACACCTTC	CASSGIRFSDYGYTF
few	15	TRBJ1-2	NA	TRBV6-5	TGTGCCAGCAGTCCCACGGGGGCTTCGGACTATGGCTACACCTTC	CASSPTGASDYGYTF
NA	16	TRBJ1-4	TRBD1	TRBV4-1	TGCGCCAGCAGCCAAGATCTGACAGGGTTGGGGGAAAAACTGTTTTTT	CASSQDLTGLGEKLFF
NA	13	TRBJ2-7	NA	TRBV2	TGTGCCAGCAGTGAAGCTGTCGGTGCCGAGCAGTACTTC	CASSEAVGAEQYF
NA	12	TRBJ2-7	NA	TRBV12-3/TRBV12-4	TGTGCCAGCAGTTATGGGGGGTGGGAGCAGTACTTC	CASSYGGWEQYF
few	15	TRBJ1-4	NA	TRBV12-3/TRBV12-4	TGTGCCAGCAGCCTAGGGAAGGGGACTAATGAAAAACTGTTTTTT	CASSLGKGTNEKLFF
NA	15	TRBJ2-1	TRBD2	TRBV10-3	TGTGCCATCAGTGCCTTAGCGGGAACCTACAATGAGCAGTTCTTC	CAISALAGTYNEQFF
NA	15	TRBJ2-4	NA	TRBV7-8	TGTGCCAGCAGCCCACGGGCCCTAGCCAAAAACATTCAGTACTTC	CASSPRALAKNIQYF
NA	15	TRBJ2-3	NA	TRBV7-2	TGTGCCAGCAGCATCAGGGGTTGGACCACAGATACGCAGTATTTT	CASSIRGWTTDTQYF
NA	16	TRBJ2-5	NA	TRBV28	TGTGCCAGCAGTTTACGAGGGGTAACAAGGGGGGAGACCCAGTACTTC	CASSLRGVTRGETQYF
NA	14	TRBJ2-2	TRBD1	TRBV6-1	TGTGCCAGCCACAGGGGCCCGAACACCGGGGAGCTGTTTTTT	CASHRGPNTGELFF
few	14	TRBJ1-4	NA	TRBV30	TGTGCCTGGAGTGAAGGCCTAACTAATGAAAAACTGTTTTTT	CAWSEGLTNEKLFF
NA	17	TRBJ2-5	TRBD2	TRBV11-1	TGTGCCAGCAGCTTTACCGGGACTAGCGGACCCCAAGAGACCCAGTACTTC	CASSFTGTSGPQETQYF
NA	16	TRBJ2-7	TRBD1	TRBV7-9	TGTGCCAGCAGCTTCTACCGGACCGAAACAGGGGTCGAGCAGTACTTC	CASSFYRTETGVEQYF
NA	15	TRBJ2-5	NA	TRBV5-1	TGCGCCAGCAGCCCCGGAAATAACAGGGAAGAGACCCAGTACTTC	CASSPGNNREETQYF